The rows below give T cell receptor beta chains drawn from one sample of a study of T cell responses to AZD1222 COVID-19 vaccine. Repertoires were generated with immunoSEQ multiplex PCR, while TCRdb's copy carries only in-frame clones and drops some. The sample contains under 200,000 clones, more than 90% of which appear only once. The sequencing used peripheral blood, collected 28 days after the second dose of the MenACWY control vaccine. The source is an adult who received the MenACWY meningococcal vaccine as a control. The CDR3 runs from the conserved cysteine through the conserved F or W. D genes are given only for firm matches. The size of a clone is reported for some rows only, either as once, few or many, or as a class for expanded clones.

CDR3 length	D gene	J gene	clone size	V gene	CDR3 protein	CDR3 DNA
13	TRBD1	TRBJ1-2	.	TRBV11-3	CASSLDRANGYTF	TGTGCCAGCAGCCTGGACAGGGCGAATGGCTACACCTTC
15	TRBD1	TRBJ2-5	once	TRBV6-6	CASSSIDRGGETQYF	TGTGCCAGCAGTTCCATAGACAGGGGGGGAGAGACCCAGTACTTC
15	.	TRBJ1-5	.	TRBV10-1	CASSVRREGSQPQHF	TGCGCCAGCAGTGTTCGCAGGGAAGGCAGCCAGCCCCAGCATTTT
15	TRBD1	TRBJ1-6	.	TRBV5-6	CASSLTGGRNSPLHF	TGTGCCAGCAGCTTGACAGGGGGCAGGAATTCACCCCTCCACTTT
14	TRBD1	TRBJ2-1	.	TRBV27	CASSYRGKGNEQFF	TGTGCCAGCAGTTACAGGGGGAAGGGCAATGAGCAGTTCTTC
14	TRBD1	TRBJ2-7	.	TRBV5-6	CASSFYGTGVGGLF	TGTGCCAGCAGCTTTTACGGGACAGGGGTTGGAGGGCTTTTC
14	.	TRBJ1-1	.	TRBV5-4	CASSLYPGNTEAFF	TGTGCCAGCAGCTTGTATCCAGGGAACACTGAAGCTTTCTTT
15	TRBD2	TRBJ2-3	once	TRBV18	CASSPTSASTDTQYF	TGTGCCAGCTCACCGACTAGCGCTAGCACAGATACGCAGTATTTT
14	.	TRBJ1-2	.	TRBV18	CASSPDRPNYGYTF	TGTGCCAGCTCACCAGACAGGCCCAACTATGGCTACACCTTC
16	.	TRBJ2-1	.	TRBV7-2	CASSLVVPIAYNEQFF	TGTGCCAGCAGCTTAGTAGTCCCGATAGCCTACAATGAGCAGTTCTTC
17	.	TRBJ2-6	.	TRBV5-4	CASSFGATNTGANVLTF	TGTGCCAGCAGCTTCGGGGCCACCAATACTGGGGCCAACGTCCTGACTTTC
13	TRBD1	TRBJ2-7	.	TRBV4-3	CASSQGTGFEQYF	TGCGCCAGCAGCCAAGGGACAGGGTTCGAGCAGTACTTC
13	.	TRBJ2-7	.	TRBV7-2	CASSFFNRYEQYF	TGTGCCAGCAGCTTCTTTAACCGCTACGAGCAGTACTTC
18	TRBD2	TRBJ2-7	.	TRBV11-3	CASSAEIAAGTNLYEQYF	TGTGCCAGCAGCGCCGAAATTGCCGCCGGGACTAACCTATACGAGCAGTACTTC
12	.	TRBJ2-7	once	TRBV27	CAGSGGTYEQYF	TGTGCAGGGTCTGGGGGTACCTACGAGCAGTACTTC
14	.	TRBJ2-2	.	TRBV2	CASSEVPGTGELFF	TGTGCCAGCAGTGAAGTCCCGGGGACCGGGGAGCTGTTTTTT
16	.	TRBJ1-3	.	TRBV18	CASSPGTPGAGNTIYF	TGTGCCAGCTCGCCCGGGACACCAGGGGCTGGAAACACCATATATTTT
15	.	TRBJ2-5	.	TRBV5-1	CASSLDQGSGETQYF	TGCGCCAGCAGCTTGGATCAAGGGTCGGGGGAGACCCAGTACTTC
14	.	TRBJ1-1	.	TRBV9	CASSPIGAGTEAFF	TGTGCCAGCAGCCCTATCGGGGCAGGCACTGAAGCTTTCTTT
15	.	TRBJ2-1	.	TRBV28	CASSLTGETYNEQFF	TGTGCCAGCAGTTTAACGGGAGAGACCTACAATGAGCAGTTCTTC
14	.	TRBJ1-2	.	TRBV20-1	CSASFQFELSGYTF	TGCAGTGCTAGTTTCCAATTTGAACTTTCCGGCTACACCTTC
16	TRBD1	TRBJ2-7	once	TRBV27	CASSLSGGQGYYEQYF	TGTGCCAGCAGTTTGTCTGGTGGACAGGGTTATTACGAGCAGTACTTC
15	TRBD1	TRBJ2-3	.	TRBV28	CASSLGTGGAVTQYF	TGTGCCAGCAGTTTGGGGACAGGGGGCGCGGTTACGCAGTATTTT
13	TRBD1	TRBJ1-5	.	TRBV2	CASSLRTGQPQHF	TGTGCCAGCAGCCTAAGGACAGGGCAGCCCCAGCATTTT
17	.	TRBJ2-2	.	TRBV4-3	CASSQAQRRGFTGELFF	TGCGCCAGCAGCCAAGCCCAGAGGCGAGGTTTCACCGGGGAGCTGTTTTTT
16	.	TRBJ1-6	.	TRBV24-1	CATSANRRVGNSPLHF	TGTGCCACCAGTGCCAACCGTCGGGTGGGTAATTCACCCCTCCACTTT
16	TRBD1	TRBJ1-1	.	TRBV27	CASSFAGQIMNTEAFF	TGTGCCAGCAGTTTTGCGGGACAGATCATGAACACTGAAGCTTTCTTT
11	.	TRBJ2-7	.	TRBV7-9	CASSLEYEQYF	TGTGCCAGCAGCTTGGAATACGAGCAGTACTTC
15	TRBD1	TRBJ1-4	.	TRBV11-2	CASSSGQGLGEKLFF	TGTGCCAGCAGCTCTGGACAGGGTCTTGGTGAAAAACTGTTTTTT
14	TRBD1	TRBJ1-1	.	TRBV5-1	CASSFRDSVTEAFF	TGCGCCAGCAGCTTCCGGGACAGTGTCACTGAAGCTTTCTTT
15	TRBD2	TRBJ2-1	.	TRBV28	CASRPGLAGRNEQFF	TGTGCCAGCAGGCCAGGACTAGCGGGGAGGAATGAGCAGTTCTTC
14	.	TRBJ1-1	.	TRBV14	CASSQVGVGSEAFF	TGTGCCAGCAGCCAAGTAGGGGTGGGTAGTGAAGCTTTCTTT